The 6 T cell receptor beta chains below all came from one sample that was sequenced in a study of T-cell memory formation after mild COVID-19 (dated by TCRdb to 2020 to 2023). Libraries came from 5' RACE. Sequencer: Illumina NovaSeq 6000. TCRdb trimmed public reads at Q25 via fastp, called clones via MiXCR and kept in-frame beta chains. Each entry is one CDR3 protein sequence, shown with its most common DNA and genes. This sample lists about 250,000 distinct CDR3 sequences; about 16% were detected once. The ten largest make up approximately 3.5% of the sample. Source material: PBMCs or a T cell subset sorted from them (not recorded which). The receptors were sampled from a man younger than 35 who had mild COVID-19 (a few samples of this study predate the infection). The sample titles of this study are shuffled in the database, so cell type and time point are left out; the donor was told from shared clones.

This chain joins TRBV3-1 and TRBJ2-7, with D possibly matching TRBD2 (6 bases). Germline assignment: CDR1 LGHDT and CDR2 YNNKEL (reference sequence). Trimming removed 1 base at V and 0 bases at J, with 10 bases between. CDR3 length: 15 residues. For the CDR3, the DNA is TGTGCCAGCAGCCAAGTCGGGGGTCCCTCCTACGAGCAGTACTTC. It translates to CASSQVGGPSYEQYF.

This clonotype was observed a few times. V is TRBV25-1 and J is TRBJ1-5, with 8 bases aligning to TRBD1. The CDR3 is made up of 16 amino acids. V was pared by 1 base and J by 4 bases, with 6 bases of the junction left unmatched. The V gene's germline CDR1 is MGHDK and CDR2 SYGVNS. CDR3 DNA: TGTGCCAGCAGTGAATCAAGGACAGGGTGGAATCAGCCCCAGCATTTT. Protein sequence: CASSESRTGWNQPQHF.

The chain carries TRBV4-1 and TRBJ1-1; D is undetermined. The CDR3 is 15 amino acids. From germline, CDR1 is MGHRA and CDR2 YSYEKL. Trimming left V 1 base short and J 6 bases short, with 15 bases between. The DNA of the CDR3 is TGCGCCAGCAGCCAAGGCAGCGGTGTTTTCGCTGAAGCTTTCTTT. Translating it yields CASSQGSGVFAEAFF.

The CDR3 sequence: CASSQGGDLTEAFF. The CDR3, as DNA: TGCGCCAGCAGCCAAGGGGGAGATCTCACTGAAGCTTTCTTT. The chain couples TRBV4-3 to TRBJ1-1; D gene uncertain. The length of the CDR3 is 14 residues. V was pared by 1 base and J by 4 bases, with 10 bases between. Germline loops: CDR1 LGHNA, CDR2 YSLEER.

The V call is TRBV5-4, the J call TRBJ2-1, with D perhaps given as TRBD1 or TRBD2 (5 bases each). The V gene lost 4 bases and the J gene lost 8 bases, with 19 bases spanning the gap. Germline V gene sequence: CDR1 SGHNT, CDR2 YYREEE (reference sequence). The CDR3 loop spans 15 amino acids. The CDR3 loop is CASSGGRPPKDEQFF. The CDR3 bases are TGTGCCAGCAGCGGGGGACGACCCCCGAAGGATGAGCAGTTCTTC.

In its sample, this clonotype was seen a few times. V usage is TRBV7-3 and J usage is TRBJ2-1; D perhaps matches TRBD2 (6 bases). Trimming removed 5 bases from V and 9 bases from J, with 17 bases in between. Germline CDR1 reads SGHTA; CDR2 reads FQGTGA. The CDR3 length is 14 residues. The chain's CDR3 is CASSPNVGGPEQFF. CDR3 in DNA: TGTGCCAGCAGCCCAAACGTGGGGGGACCTGAGCAGTTCTTC.